Described below is a single T cell receptor beta chain sequence and its context. Its antigen remains unknown. TCRdb keeps only in-frame clones here, not all; method: immunoSEQ multiplex PCR. The sample lists 7,500 to 9,500 clones; about 83% were seen once. This specimen belongs to a study of blood T cell dynamics during melanoma immunotherapy. Regarding the study as a whole: Disease-control patients' PBMC repertoires became either more clonal or more diverse at W3.

Trimming left V 1 base short and J 1 base short, with 10 bases between. This CDR3 is 15 amino acids long. Germline V gene sequence: CDR1 MNHEY, CDR2 SVGAGI. Time point specified: week 3, after first cycle of checkpoint inhibitor. Sampling occurred pretreatment (T0) and at week 3 (W3), after cycle one of checkpoint blockade. The sample consisted of blood, taken from a patient treated with checkpoint blockade. V is TRBV6-5 and J is TRBJ1-1, with D possibly being TRBD1 (5 bases). This sequence originates from a human donor with melanoma. This chain's CDR3 is CASSYWGRKNTEAFF. CDR3 bases: TGTGCCAGCAGTTACTGGGGACGGAAGAACACTGAAGCTTTCTTT.